This T cell receptor beta chain was recovered during a study of cytomegalovirus exposure and HLA in healthy donors. Study findings and constraints: About 87% or about 30% of the time was how often most TCR beta V segments were productive, according to an earlier analysis. The analysis excluded some indistinguishable V segments, including TRBV6-2 and TRBV6-3.

The sample holds one count of this clone. The antigen is undetermined. CDR1 SGHDT and CDR2 YYEEEE come from the germline V gene. The V and J ends lost 0 bases and 4 bases respectively, with 11 bases between them. The CDR3 runs 15 residues. PCR was performed using 60 Vbeta and 13 Jbeta primers. Only in-frame clones appear in the TCRdb table, and some are missing; sequencing was by immunoSEQ multiplex PCR. Altogether fewer than 100,000 clones are present, over 75% being singletons, with the ten largest covering nearly 6%. The sample taken for sequencing was PBMCs. V gene TRBV5-6 combines with J gene TRBJ2-1; D is possibly TRBD2 (6 bases). The sequence was collected from a female donor in good health and CMV-seronegative. The CDR3 DNA reads TGTGCCAGCAGCTTGGGACGGGACTGGTACAATGAGCAGTTCTTC. It yields the protein CASSLGRDWYNEQFF.